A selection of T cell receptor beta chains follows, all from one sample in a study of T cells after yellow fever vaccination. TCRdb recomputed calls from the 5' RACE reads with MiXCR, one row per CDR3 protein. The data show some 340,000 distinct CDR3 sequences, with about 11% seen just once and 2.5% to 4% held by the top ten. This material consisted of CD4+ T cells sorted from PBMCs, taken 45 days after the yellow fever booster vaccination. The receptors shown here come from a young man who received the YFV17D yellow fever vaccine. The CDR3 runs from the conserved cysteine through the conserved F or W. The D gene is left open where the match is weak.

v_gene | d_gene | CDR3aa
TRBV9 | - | CASSVERGSTDTQYF
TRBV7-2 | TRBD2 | CASSLSSGGETQYF
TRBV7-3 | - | CASSSGPSSGNTIYF
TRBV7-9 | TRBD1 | CASSPDRDAFF
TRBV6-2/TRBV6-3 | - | CASSYGSRGNYGYTF
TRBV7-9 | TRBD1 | CASSVTGSLLETQYF
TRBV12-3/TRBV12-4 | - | CASSQGIGYTF
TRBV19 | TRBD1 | CATTGTGNEKLFF
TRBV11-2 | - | CASSFYGEDTQYF
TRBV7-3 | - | CASSLKGNSPLHF
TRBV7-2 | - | CASSFRDGSTDTQYF
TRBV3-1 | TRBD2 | CASSHMGGIYNEQFF
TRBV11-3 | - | CASSSRQDHEAFF
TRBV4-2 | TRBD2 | CASSPKGGGARSEQFF
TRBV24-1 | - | CATSDGHGGYTF
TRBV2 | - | CASSAVLAGGYTF
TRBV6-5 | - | CASSYSTRLGSPLHF
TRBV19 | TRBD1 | CASSTGQGASGANVLTF
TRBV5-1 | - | CASSLAGDSYNSPLHF
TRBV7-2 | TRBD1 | CASSPGTGWAGELFF
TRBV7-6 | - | CASSLAENSPLHF
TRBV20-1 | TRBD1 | CSASKRRGLRETQYF
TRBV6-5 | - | CASRRQVQGTGELFF
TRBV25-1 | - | CASSDNWGPETQYF
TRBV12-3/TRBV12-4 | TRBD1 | CASGLTGAAGELFF
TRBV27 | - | CASSREDTQYF
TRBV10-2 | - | CASTGVSLTEAFF
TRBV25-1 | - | CASSGQLYGYTF
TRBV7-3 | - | CASSFSGGRDTQYF
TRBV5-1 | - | CASSYLGMNTEAFF
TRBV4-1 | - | CASSQDGGRTGELFF
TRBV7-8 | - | CASSEHRGGGNIQYF
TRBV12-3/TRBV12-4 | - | CASSLGQGRQPQHF
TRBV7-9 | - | CASSLAMGGEDTQYF
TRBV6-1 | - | CASSEIAGRGASGANVLTF
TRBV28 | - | CASSSDRPYGYTF
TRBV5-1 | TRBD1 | CASSLEQGQETQYF
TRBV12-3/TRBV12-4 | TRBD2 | CASKGLAGGTGELFF
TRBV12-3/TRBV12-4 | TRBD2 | CASSSSGGSQETQYF
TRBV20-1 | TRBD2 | CSASAAGGLYNEQFF
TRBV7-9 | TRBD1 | CASSSSGQGRSQPQHF
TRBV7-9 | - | CASSLITTNEKLFF
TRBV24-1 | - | CARKSVNTANTEAFF
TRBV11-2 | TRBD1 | CASSFASGGAGSGNTIYF
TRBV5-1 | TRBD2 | CASSPPGAGGVGNEQFF
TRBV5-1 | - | CASSLGIGRGYGYTF